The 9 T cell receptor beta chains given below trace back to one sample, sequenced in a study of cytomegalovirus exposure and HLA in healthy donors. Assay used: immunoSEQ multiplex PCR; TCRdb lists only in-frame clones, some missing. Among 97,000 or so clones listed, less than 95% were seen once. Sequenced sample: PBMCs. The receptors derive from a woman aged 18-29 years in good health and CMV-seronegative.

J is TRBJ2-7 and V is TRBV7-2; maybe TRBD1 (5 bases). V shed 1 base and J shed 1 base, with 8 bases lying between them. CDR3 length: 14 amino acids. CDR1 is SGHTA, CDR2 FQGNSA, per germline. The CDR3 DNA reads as TGTGCCAGCAGCTTAGAGCCAGGGTCCTACGAGCAGTACTTC. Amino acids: CASSLEPGSYEQYF.

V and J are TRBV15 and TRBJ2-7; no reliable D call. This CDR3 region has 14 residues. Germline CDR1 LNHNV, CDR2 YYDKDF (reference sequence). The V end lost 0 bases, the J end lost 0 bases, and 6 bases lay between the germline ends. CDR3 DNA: TGTGCCACCAGCAGAGAACACGACTCCTACGAGCAGTACTTC. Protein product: CATSREHDSYEQYF.

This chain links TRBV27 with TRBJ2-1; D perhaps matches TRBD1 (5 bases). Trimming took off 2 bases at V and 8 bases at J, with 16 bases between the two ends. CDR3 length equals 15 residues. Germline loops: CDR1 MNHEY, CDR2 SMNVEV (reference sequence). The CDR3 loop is CASSLQGIGFDEQFF. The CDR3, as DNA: TGTGCCAGCAGTTTACAGGGTATTGGATTTGATGAGCAGTTCTTC.

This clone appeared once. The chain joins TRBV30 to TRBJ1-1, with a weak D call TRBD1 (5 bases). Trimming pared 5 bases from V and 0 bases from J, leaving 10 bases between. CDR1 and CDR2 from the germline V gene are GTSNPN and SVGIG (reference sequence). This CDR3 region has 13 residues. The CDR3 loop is CAWGRELNTEAFF. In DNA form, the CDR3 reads TGTGCCTGGGGCAGGGAATTGAACACTGAAGCTTTCTTT.

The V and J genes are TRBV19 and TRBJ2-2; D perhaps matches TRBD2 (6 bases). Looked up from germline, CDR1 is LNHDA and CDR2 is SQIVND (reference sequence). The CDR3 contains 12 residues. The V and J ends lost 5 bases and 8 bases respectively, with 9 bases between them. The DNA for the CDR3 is TGTGCCAGTAGTCCGGGACTGGGGGAGCTGTTTTTT. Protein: CASSPGLGELFF.

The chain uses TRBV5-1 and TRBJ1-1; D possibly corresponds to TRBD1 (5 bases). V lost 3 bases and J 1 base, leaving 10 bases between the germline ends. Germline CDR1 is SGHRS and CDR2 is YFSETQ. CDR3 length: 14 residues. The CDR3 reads CASSSGLWNTEAFF. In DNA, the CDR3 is TGCGCCAGCAGCTCGGGACTCTGGAACACTGAAGCTTTCTTT.

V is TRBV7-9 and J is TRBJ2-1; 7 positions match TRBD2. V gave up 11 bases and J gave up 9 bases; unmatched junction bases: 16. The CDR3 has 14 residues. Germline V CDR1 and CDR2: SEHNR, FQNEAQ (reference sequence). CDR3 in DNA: TGTGCCTCCGACCGGGGCGGGAGTTTTAGTGAGCAGTTCTTC. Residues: CASDRGGSFSEQFF.

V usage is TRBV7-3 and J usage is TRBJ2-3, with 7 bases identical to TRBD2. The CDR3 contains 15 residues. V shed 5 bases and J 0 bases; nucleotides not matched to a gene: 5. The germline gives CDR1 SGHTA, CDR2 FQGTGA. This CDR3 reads CASSAGGTSTDTQYF. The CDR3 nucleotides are TGTGCCAGCAGCGCCGGGGGGACTAGCACAGATACGCAGTATTTT.

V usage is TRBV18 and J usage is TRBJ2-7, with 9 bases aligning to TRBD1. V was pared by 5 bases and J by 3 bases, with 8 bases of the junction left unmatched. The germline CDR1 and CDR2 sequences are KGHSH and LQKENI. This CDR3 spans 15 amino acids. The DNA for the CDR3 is TGTGCCAGCTCAGATCCGGGACAGGGTCACTACGAGCAGTACTTC. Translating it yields CASSDPGQGHYEQYF.